This T cell receptor beta chain is drawn from a study of beta chain features in type 1 diabetes. Study observations and caveats: cDNA-based sequencing might over-represent cells highly expressing TCR. Type 1 diabetes patients had moderately but significantly shorter TCRB CDR3s in all four CD4+ subsets. Whatever favoring of shorter templates PCR might show would apply equally to patients and controls.

The investigators reverse transcribed all of the isolated RNA, so they sequenced expressed TCRB transcripts. Sequenced by immunoSEQ multiplex PCR; TCRdb stores in-frame clones only, minus some. The sample has about 260,000 clones, about a fifth seen once. Germline trimming cut 4 bases from V and 5 bases from J; bases unmatched to any gene: 4. The length of the CDR3 is 14 residues. Germline assignment: CDR1 LGHNA and CDR2 YSLEER. Worth noting for this clone: The antigen is undetermined.

The chain employs TRBV4-3 and TRBJ2-2; 7 bases are a match to TRBD1. The TCR comes from a woman aged 40 to 50 with type 1 diabetes. Sequenced: naive CD4+ T cells from blood. CDR3 sequence (DNA): TGCGCCAGCAGCCGCGACAGGGAAACCGGGGAGCTGTTTTTT. Translated: CASSRDRETGELFF.